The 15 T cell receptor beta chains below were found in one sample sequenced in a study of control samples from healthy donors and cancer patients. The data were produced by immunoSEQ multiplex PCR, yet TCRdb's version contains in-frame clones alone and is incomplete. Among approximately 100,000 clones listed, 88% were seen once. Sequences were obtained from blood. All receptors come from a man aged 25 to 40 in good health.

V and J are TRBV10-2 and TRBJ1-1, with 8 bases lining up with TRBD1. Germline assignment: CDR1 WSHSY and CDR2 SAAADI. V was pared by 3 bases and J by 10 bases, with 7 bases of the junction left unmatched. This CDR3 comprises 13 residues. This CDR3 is CASSDQTGAVAFF. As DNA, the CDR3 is TGCGCCAGCAGTGACCAGACAGGGGCCGTAGCTTTCTTT.

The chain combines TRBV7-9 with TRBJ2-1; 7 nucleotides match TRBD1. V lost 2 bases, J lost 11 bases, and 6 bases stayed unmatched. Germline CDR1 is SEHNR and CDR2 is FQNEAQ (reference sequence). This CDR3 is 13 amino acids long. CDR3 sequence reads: CASSLLETGKQFF. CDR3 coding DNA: TGTGCCAGCAGCTTATTGGAGACAGGGAAGCAGTTCTTC.

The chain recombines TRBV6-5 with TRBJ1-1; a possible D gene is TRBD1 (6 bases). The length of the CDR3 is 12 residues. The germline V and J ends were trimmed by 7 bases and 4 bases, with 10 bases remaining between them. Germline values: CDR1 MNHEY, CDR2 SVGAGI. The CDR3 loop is CASKGGGTEAFF. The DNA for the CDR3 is TGTGCCAGCAAAGGGGGGGGCACTGAAGCTTTCTTT.

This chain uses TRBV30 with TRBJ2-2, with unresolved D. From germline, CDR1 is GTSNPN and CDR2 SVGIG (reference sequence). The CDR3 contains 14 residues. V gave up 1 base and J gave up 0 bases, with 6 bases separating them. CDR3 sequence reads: CAWSAPPNTGELFF. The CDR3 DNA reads TGTGCCTGGAGTGCCCCTCCGAACACCGGGGAGCTGTTTTTT.

The CDR3 loop reads CASSSRYEQYF. CDR3 in DNA: TGTGCCAGCAGTTCCCGGTACGAGCAGTACTTC. The rearrangement uses TRBV12-3 or TRBV12-4 and TRBJ2-7; D unresolved. Deletions cut 4 bases from V and 4 bases from J, with 5 bases between. The CDR3 consists of 11 residues.

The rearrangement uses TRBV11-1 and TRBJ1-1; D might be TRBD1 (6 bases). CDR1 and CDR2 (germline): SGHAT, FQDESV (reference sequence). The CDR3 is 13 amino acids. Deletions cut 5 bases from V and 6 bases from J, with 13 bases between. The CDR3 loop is CASSLRDKAEAFF. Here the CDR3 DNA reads TGTGCCAGCAGCCTCCGGGACAAGGCTGAAGCTTTCTTT.

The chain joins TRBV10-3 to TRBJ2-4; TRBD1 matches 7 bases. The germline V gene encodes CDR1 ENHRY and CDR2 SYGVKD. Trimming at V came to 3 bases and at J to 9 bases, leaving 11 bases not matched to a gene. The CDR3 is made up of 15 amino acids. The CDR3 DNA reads TGTGCCATCAGTGATTACACCGGGACAGCCGGCATTCAGTACTTC. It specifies CAISDYTGTAGIQYF.

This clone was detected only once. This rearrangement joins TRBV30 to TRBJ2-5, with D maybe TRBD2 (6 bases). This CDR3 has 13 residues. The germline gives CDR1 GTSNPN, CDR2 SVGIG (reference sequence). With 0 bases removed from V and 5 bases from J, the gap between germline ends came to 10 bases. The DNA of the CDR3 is TGTGCCTGGAGTGTACTGGAGGGTGAGACCCAGTACTTC. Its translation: CAWSVLEGETQYF.

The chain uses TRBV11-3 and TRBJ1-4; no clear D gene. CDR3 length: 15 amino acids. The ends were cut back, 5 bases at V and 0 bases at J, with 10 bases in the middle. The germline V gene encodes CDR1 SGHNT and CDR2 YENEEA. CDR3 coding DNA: TGTGCCAGCAGCCCGAGTGGGCCAACTAATGAAAAACTGTTTTTT. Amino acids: CASSPSGPTNEKLFF.

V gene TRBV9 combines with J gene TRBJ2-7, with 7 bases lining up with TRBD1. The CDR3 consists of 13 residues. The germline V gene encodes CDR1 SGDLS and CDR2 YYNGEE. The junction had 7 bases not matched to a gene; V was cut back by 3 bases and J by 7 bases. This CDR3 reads CASSATGVGEQYF. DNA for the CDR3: TGTGCCAGCAGCGCAACAGGGGTGGGGGAGCAGTACTTC.

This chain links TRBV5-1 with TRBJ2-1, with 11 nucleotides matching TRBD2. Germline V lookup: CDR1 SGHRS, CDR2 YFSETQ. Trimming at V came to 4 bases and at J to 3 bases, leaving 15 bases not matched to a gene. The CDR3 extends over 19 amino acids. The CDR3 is CASSRGTSGSLGVYNEQFF. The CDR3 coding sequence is TGCGCCAGCAGCCGGGGTACTAGCGGGAGTTTGGGGGTCTACAATGAGCAGTTCTTC.

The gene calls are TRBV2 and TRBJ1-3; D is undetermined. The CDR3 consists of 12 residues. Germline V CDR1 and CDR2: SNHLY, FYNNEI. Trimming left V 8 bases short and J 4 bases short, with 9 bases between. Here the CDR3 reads CASALRGNTIYF. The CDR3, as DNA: TGTGCCAGCGCCCTCAGGGGAAACACCATATATTTT.

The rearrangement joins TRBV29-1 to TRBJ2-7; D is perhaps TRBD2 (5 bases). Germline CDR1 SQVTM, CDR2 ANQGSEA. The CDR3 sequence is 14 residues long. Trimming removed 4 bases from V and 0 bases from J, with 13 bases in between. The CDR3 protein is CSVASSLGSYEQYF. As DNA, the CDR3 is TGCAGCGTTGCTTCTTCACTAGGCTCCTACGAGCAGTACTTC.

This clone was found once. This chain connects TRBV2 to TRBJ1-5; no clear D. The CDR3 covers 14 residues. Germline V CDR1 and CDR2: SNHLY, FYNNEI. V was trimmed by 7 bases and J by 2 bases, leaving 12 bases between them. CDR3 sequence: CASIAEIGNQPQHF. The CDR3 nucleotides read TGTGCCAGCATCGCCGAAATAGGCAATCAGCCCCAGCATTTT. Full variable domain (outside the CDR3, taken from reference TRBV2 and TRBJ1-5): EPEVTQTPSHQVTQMGQEVILRCVPISNHLYFYWYRQILGQKVEFLVSFYNNEISEKSEIFDDQFSVERPDGSNFTLKIRSTKLEDSAMYFCASIAEIGNQPQHFGDGTRLSIL.

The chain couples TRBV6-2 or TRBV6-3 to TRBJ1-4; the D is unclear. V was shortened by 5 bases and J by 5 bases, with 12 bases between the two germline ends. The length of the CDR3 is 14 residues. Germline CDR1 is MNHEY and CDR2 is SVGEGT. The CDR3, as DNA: TGTGCCAGCAGTCGGACCTTTGGAAATGAAAAACTGTTTTTT. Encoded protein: CASSRTFGNEKLFF.